This T cell receptor beta chain is drawn from a study of blood T cell repertoires in COVID-19. The CDR3 covers 15 residues. CDR1 MNHEY and CDR2 SVGAGI come from the germline V gene. The ends were cut back, 2 bases at V and 3 bases at J, with 13 bases in the middle. The assay was immunoSEQ multiplex PCR, and TCRdb's table has in-frame clones only and misses some. The sample lists approximately 210,000 clones, over 65% occurring once. This clone was detected only a few times. The receptor comes from a woman aged 60 to 75 who had recovered from COVID-19. The sequencing sample was made of PBMCs or T cells enriched from blood (not recorded which). The gene calls are TRBV6-5 and TRBJ1-1, with D perhaps TRBD1 (5 bases). CDR3 nucleotides: TGTGCCAGCAGTTACGGTCCAGGGATGGACACTGAAGCTTTCTTT. Translating gives CASSYGPGMDTEAFF.